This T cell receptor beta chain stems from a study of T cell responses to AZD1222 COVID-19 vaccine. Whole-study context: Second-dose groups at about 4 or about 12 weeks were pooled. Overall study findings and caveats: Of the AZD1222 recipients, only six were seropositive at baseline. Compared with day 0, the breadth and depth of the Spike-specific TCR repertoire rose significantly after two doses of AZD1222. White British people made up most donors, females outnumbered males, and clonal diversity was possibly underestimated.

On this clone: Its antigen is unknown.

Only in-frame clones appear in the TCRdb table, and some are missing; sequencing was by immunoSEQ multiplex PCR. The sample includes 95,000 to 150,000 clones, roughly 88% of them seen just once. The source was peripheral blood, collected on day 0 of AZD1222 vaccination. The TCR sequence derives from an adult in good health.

For the CDR3, the DNA is TGTGCCACCTCGGCGGTTCTTGCCGGGGGGTACCAAGAGACCCAGTACTTC. Its protein is CATSAVLAGGYQETQYF. J is TRBJ2-5 and V is TRBV25-1, with 7 bases matching TRBD2. J lost 0 bases, V lost 10 bases, and 17 bases had no gene match. The CDR3 totals 17 residues. The V gene's germline CDR1 is MGHDK and CDR2 SYGVNS.